The source of this T cell receptor (beta chain) is a study of blood T cell repertoires in COVID-19. The method was immunoSEQ multiplex PCR; TCRdb's version includes in-frame clones alone and lacks a portion of them. In the table there are approximately 360,000 clones, 90% of which are singletons. V shed 10 bases and J shed 6 bases, with 15 bases lying between them. From germline, CDR1 is ENHRY and CDR2 SYGVKD. This CDR3 spans 13 amino acids. Sequencing was done on a sample of peripheral blood. The receptor comes from a man younger than 30 with active or convalescent COVID-19. J is TRBJ1-4 and V is TRBV10-3; D unresolved. The CDR3 DNA reads TGTGCCACCCGCCCCATAGAGTATGAAAAACTGTTTTTT. It codes for CATRPIEYEKLFF.